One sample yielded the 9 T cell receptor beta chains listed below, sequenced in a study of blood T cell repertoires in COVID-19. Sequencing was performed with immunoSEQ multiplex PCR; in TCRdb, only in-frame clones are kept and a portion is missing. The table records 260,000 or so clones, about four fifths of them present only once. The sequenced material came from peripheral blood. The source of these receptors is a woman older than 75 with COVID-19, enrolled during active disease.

CDR3 sequence: CASSGGPGTDTQYF. The CDR3 nucleotides are TGTGCCAGCAGCGGGGGGCCAGGCACAGATACGCAGTATTTT. The chain links TRBV2 to TRBJ2-3, with D maybe TRBD2 (7 bases). Between the trimmed V and J ends, which lost 6 bases and 1 base, there was a span of 11 bases. The germline V gene encodes CDR1 SNHLY and CDR2 FYNNEI. The CDR3 consists of 14 residues.

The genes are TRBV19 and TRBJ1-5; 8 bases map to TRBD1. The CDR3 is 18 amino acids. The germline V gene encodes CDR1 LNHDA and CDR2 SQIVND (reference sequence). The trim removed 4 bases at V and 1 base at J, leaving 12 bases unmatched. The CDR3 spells CASSTRQGRLKSNQPQHF. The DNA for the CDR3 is TGTGCCAGTAGTACCAGACAGGGGAGGCTAAAGAGCAATCAGCCCCAGCATTTT.

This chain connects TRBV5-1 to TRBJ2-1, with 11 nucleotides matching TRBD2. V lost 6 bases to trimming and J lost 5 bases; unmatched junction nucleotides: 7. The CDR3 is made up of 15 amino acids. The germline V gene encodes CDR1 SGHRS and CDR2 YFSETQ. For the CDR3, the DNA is TGCGCCAGCACCTACCTAGCGGGGGGAGACAATGAGCAGTTCTTC. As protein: CASTYLAGGDNEQFF.

The CDR3 region has the DNA TGCGCCAGCAGTTCTCCACGAGCCCCACTAGCCAAAAACATTCAGTACTTC. Residues: CASSSPRAPLAKNIQYF. The rearrangement uses TRBV23-1 and TRBJ2-4; D is undetermined. TRBV23-1 is annotated as an ORF whose role is uncertain. The ends were cut back, 5 bases at V and 0 bases at J, with 17 bases in the middle. This CDR3 has 17 amino acids.

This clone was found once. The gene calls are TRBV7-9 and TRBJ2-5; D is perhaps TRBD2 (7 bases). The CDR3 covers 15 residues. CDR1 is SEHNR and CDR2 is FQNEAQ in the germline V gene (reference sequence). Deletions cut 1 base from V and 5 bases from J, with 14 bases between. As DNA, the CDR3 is TGTGCCAGCAGCTTAGGAGGGGGGGCCCGGGAGACCCAGTACTTC. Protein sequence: CASSLGGGARETQYF.

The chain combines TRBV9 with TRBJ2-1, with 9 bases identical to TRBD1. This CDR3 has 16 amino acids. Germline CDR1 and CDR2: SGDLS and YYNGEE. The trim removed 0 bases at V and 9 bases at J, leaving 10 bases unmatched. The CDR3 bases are TGTGCCAGCAGCGTAGGGACAGGGGCATCCCATAGTGAGCAGTTCTTC. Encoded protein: CASSVGTGASHSEQFF.

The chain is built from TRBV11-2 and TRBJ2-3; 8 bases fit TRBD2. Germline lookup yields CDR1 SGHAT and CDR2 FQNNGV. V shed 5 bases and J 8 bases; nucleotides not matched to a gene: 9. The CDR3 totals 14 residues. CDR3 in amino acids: CASSPAGVTGTQYF. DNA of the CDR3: TGTGCCAGCAGCCCAGCGGGGGTCACTGGTACGCAGTATTTT.

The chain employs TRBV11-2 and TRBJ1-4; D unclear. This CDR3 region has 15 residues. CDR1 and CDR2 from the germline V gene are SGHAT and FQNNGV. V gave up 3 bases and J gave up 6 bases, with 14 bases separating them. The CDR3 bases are TGTGCCAGCAGCTTTTCCCCTGGAGGGCATGAAAAACTGTTTTTT. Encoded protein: CASSFSPGGHEKLFF.

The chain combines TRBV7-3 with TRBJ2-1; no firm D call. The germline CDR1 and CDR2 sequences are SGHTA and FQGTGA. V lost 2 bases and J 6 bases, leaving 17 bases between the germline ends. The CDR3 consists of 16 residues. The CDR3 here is CASSLLSVTYGNEQFF. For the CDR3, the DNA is TGTGCCAGCAGCTTACTGTCGGTTACCTATGGCAATGAGCAGTTCTTC.